This T cell receptor (beta chain) is from a study of shared clonotypes between healthy human individuals. Study-level background: Donors consisted of two women and a few men between 18 and 49.

Clones were read by immunoSEQ multiplex PCR, and TCRdb kept only the in-frame ones, dropping some. The sample lists about 990,000 clones, about 84% occurring once. Between the trimmed V and J ends, which lost 7 bases and 3 bases, there was a span of 10 bases. CDR1 is GTSNPN, CDR2 SVGIG, per germline (reference sequence). The CDR3 length is 11 residues. Donors, healthy HIV-negative adults, lacked recent acute infections or vaccinations. Nashville, Tennessee was home to all donors, each a Caucasian adult. Sample: memory CD4+ T cells from PBMCs. Subset specified: CD45RA-negative fraction. This clonotype was sampled from a man between 18 and 35 years old in good health. Some clones in this sample may be carry-over from other donors' samples. V is TRBV30 and J is TRBJ2-7; tentatively, D is TRBD1 or TRBD2 (5 bases each). CDR3 in DNA: TGTGCCTCTGGGGACCGCTACGAGCAGTACTTC. Its translation: CASGDRYEQYF.